The 32 T cell receptor beta chains listed next were all sequenced from one sample in a study of blood T cell repertoires in COVID-19. The repertoire was sequenced with immunoSEQ multiplex PCR; TCRdb's copy has only in-frame clones and lacks some. The table includes roughly 250,000 clones, approximately 90% detected once. The sequenced sample was PBMCs or T cells enriched from blood (not recorded which). The receptors shown here come from a man aged 40-49 years who had recovered from COVID-19.

Comment on this clone: A junction end diverges from the germline sequence, so it may reflect a read error. The CDR3 DNA is TGTGCCAGCAGCTCGGGACTAGCTTCCTACGAGCAGTACTTT. This gives the protein CASSSGLASYEQYF. The rearrangement uses TRBV5-4 and TRBJ2-7; 9 bases are shared with TRBD2. This CDR3 spans 14 amino acids. Germline-derived CDR1 and CDR2 are SGHNT and YYREEE (reference sequence).

This clone was found a few times. The chain has TRBV18 and TRBJ1-5, with no clear D. Germline V lookup: CDR1 KGHSH, CDR2 LQKENI. The CDR3 is 16 residues long. V gave up 2 bases and J gave up 6 bases, with 17 bases separating them. The CDR3 sequence is CASSPSGFEGGQPQHF. As DNA, the CDR3 is TGTGCCAGCTCACCATCAGGCTTTGAGGGCGGTCAGCCCCAGCATTTT.

The gene calls are TRBV9 and TRBJ1-1; tentative D call: TRBD1 (6 bases). Germline values: CDR1 SGDLS, CDR2 YYNGEE. Trimming removed 7 bases at V and 5 bases at J, with 15 bases between. This CDR3 has 13 residues. The CDR3 DNA follows: TGTGCCAGCGGCGAGGGGGTGAGGACTGAAGCTTTCTTT. As protein: CASGEGVRTEAFF.

This clone appeared many times. The rearrangement links TRBV25-1 to TRBJ2-2; weak D call: TRBD1 (5 bases). Per the germline V gene, CDR1 is MGHDK and CDR2 is SYGVNS. V was cut by 1 base and J by 3 bases, with 6 bases left in between. The CDR3 runs 14 residues. The CDR3 nucleotides read TGTGCCAGCAGTGAATCCAGGGACACCGGGGAGCTGTTTTTT. This translates into CASSESRDTGELFF.

This chain joins TRBV27 and TRBJ1-1; 10 nucleotides align to TRBD1. Germline V lookup: CDR1 MNHEY, CDR2 SMNVEV (reference sequence). This CDR3 has 18 residues. V lost 3 bases to trimming and J lost 4 bases; unmatched junction nucleotides: 14. CDR3 in DNA: TGTGCCAGCAGTTTCCCGCCTTCGGGACAGGGGTTTAGCACTGAAGCTTTCTTT. Encoded protein: CASSFPPSGQGFSTEAFF.

The chain recombines TRBV4-1 with TRBJ1-6, with D unclear. The CDR3 has 12 amino acids. Trimming took 3 bases from V and 9 from J, leaving 6 bases between them. The V gene's germline CDR1 is MGHRA and CDR2 YSYEKL. The CDR3 loop reads CASSQGPSPLHF. In DNA, the CDR3 is TGCGCCAGCAGCCAGGGCCCTTCACCCCTCCACTTT.

This chain links TRBV19 with TRBJ2-3, with 8 bases matching TRBD2. This CDR3 region has 14 residues. After removal of 5 bases from V and 2 bases from J, the junction contained 3 bases not matched to a gene. The germline CDR1 and CDR2 sequences are LNHDA and SQIVND (reference sequence). Here the CDR3 reads CASSPGLDTDTQYF. In nucleotides, the CDR3 is TGTGCCAGTAGTCCGGGACTAGACACAGATACGCAGTATTTT.

The chain links TRBV27 to TRBJ2-1; 14 nucleotides align to TRBD2. This CDR3 has 19 amino acids. Germline CDR1 and CDR2: MNHEY and SMNVEV (reference sequence). Trimming at V came to 5 bases and at J to 8 bases, leaving 17 bases not matched to a gene. Here the CDR3 reads CASSPLWTSGGLIHDEQFF. The CDR3 region has the DNA TGTGCCAGCAGTCCGCTTTGGACTAGCGGGGGGCTTATTCACGATGAGCAGTTCTTC.

V is TRBV7-9 and J is TRBJ2-7, with D possibly being TRBD1 (5 bases). V was trimmed by 3 bases and J by 2 bases, leaving 14 bases between them. There are 15 residues in the CDR3. Germline CDR1 and CDR2: SEHNR and FQNEAQ (reference sequence). In nucleotides, the CDR3 is TGTGCCAGCAGCTTTGAGTGGGGCACAACCTACGAGCAGTACTTC. As protein: CASSFEWGTTYEQYF. The full variable domain, completed using reference TRBV7-9 and TRBJ2-7, is DTGVSQNPRHKITKRGQNVTFRCDPISEHNRLYWYRQTLGQGPEFLTYFQNEAQLEKSRLLSDRFSAERPKGSFSTLEIQRTEQGDSAMYLCASSFEWGTTYEQYFGPGTRLTVT.

This rearrangement joins TRBV30 to TRBJ1-2; 7 bases are a match to TRBD1. Germline V CDR1 and CDR2: GTSNPN, SVGIG (reference sequence). V trimming: 1 base; J trimming: 2 bases; junction bases outside the gene matches: 10. The CDR3 spans 16 residues. The CDR3 nucleotides read TGTGCCTGGAGTGAACGTATACGGACAGGCAACTATGGCTACACCTTC. Protein: CAWSERIRTGNYGYTF.

The V gene is TRBV19, the J gene TRBJ1-4; TRBD1 might be the D (5 bases). The CDR3 covers 11 residues. Germline CDR1 reads LNHDA; CDR2 reads SQIVND (reference sequence). Trimming left V 5 bases short and J 16 bases short, with 14 bases between. CDR3 region: CASSSGTRWFF. The CDR3 DNA sequence: TGTGCCAGTAGTTCGGGGACTCGATGGTTTTTT.

CDR3 DNA: TGTGCCAGCAGCCCGGACAGGGCGAACACTGAAGCTTTCTTT. Protein sequence: CASSPDRANTEAFF. The V call is TRBV5-4, the J call TRBJ1-1, with TRBD1 matching 8 bases. This CDR3 is 14 amino acids long. Germline V CDR1 and CDR2: SGHNT, YYREEE (reference sequence). Losses at the gene ends were 4 bases for V and 1 base for J; bases not matched to a gene: 3.

There are a few counts of this clone. J is TRBJ2-3 and V is TRBV6-2 or TRBV6-3, with D perhaps matching TRBD2 (6 bases). Between the trimmed V and J ends, which lost 2 bases and 5 bases, there was a span of 20 bases. The CDR3 runs to 17 residues. Germline CDR1 reads MNHEY; CDR2 reads SVGEGT. CDR3 amino acids: CASSYRGSWAEGDTQYF. The CDR3 bases are TGTGCCAGCAGTTACCGGGGATCTTGGGCGGAGGGAGATACGCAGTATTTT.

The chain links TRBV10-2 to TRBJ1-5; TRBD1 aligns across 7 bases. Germline V gives CDR1 WSHSY, CDR2 SAAADI. V was clipped by 10 bases and J by 1 base; unmatched bases: 7. The CDR3 has 14 residues. The CDR3 is CATKGAGSNQPQHF. The CDR3 nucleotides are TGCGCCACGAAGGGGGCAGGGAGCAATCAGCCCCAGCATTTT.

J is TRBJ2-7 and V is TRBV7-8; 9 nucleotides align to TRBD1. CDR3 length equals 14 residues. The germline V gene has CDR1 SGHVS and CDR2 FQNEAQ. With 6 bases clipped from V and 6 bases from J, the junction kept 9 bases outside the gene matches. The CDR3 spells CASRPTGGAGEQYF. The CDR3 bases are TGTGCCAGCAGACCCACAGGGGGCGCGGGCGAGCAGTACTTC.

The chain has TRBV19 and TRBJ1-2; D is unresolved. Looked up from germline, CDR1 is LNHDA and CDR2 is SQIVND (reference sequence). There are 13 residues in the CDR3. Between the trimmed V and J ends, which lost 3 bases and 0 bases, there was a span of 5 bases. The CDR3 protein is CASSMYANYGYTF. As DNA, the CDR3 is TGTGCCAGTAGTATGTATGCTAACTATGGCTACACCTTC. Based on the CDR3 plus reference TRBV19 and TRBJ1-2, the full variable domain is DGGITQSPKYLFRKEGQNVTLSCEQNLNHDAMYWYRQDPGQGLRLIYYSQIVNDFQKGDIAEGYSVSREKKESFPLTVTSAQKNPTAFYLCASSMYANYGYTFGSGTRLTVV.

CDR3 amino acids: CASSLDLLAGARPYEQYF. The DNA of the CDR3 is TGTGCCAGCAGCTTGGACCTACTAGCGGGAGCAAGGCCCTACGAGCAGTACTTC. The chain carries TRBV5-4 and TRBJ2-7; the match to TRBD2 covers 11 bases. V was pared by 0 bases and J by 2 bases, with 10 bases of the junction left unmatched. The CDR3 has 18 amino acids. Germline V gives CDR1 SGHNT, CDR2 YYREEE (reference sequence).

The rearrangement links TRBV28 to TRBJ1-4, with TRBD1 identical over 8 bases. This CDR3 has 17 amino acids. Germline trimming cut 4 bases from V and 3 bases from J; bases unmatched to any gene: 10. Germline CDR1 and CDR2: MDHEN and SYDVKM. Here the CDR3 DNA reads TGTGCCAGCAGTTCACCCGGACAGGGCAGGTCTAATGAAAAACTGTTTTTT. Protein product: CASSSPGQGRSNEKLFF.

Ten or more counts support this clone. The chain is built from TRBV30 and TRBJ1-3; 10 nucleotides agree with TRBD1. This CDR3 comprises 17 residues. Trimming took 4 bases from V and 7 from J; bases not matched to a gene: 16. Per germline, CDR1 GTSNPN and CDR2 SVGIG (reference sequence). CDR3 in amino acids: CAWKRLLGTGDRNTIYF. DNA of the CDR3: TGTGCCTGGAAACGCCTGCTGGGGACAGGGGATCGGAACACCATATATTTT.

The chain links TRBV5-5 to TRBJ1-6, with a weak D call TRBD1 (6 bases). CDR3 length equals 17 residues. Trimming took off 3 bases at V and 0 bases at J, with 13 bases between the two ends. Germline V CDR1 and CDR2: SGHKS, YYEKEE (reference sequence). The CDR3 is CASSYRQDISYNSPLHF. The DNA for the CDR3 is TGTGCCAGCAGCTACCGACAGGATATCTCCTATAATTCACCCCTCCACTTT.

The rearrangement links TRBV24-1 to TRBJ1-6; D possibly corresponds to TRBD1 (5 bases). CDR1 is KGHDR and CDR2 is SFDVKD in the germline V gene. V was cut by 5 bases and J by 9 bases, with 10 bases left in between. The CDR3 totals 13 residues. DNA of the CDR3: TGTGCCACCAGTGTAGGGGTTGGTTCACCCCTCCACTTT. It specifies CATSVGVGSPLHF.

The chain uses TRBV29-1 and TRBJ2-7, with 12 bases lining up with TRBD1. With 5 bases clipped from V and 5 bases from J, the junction kept 4 bases outside the gene matches. The CDR3 is 13 amino acids. Germline values: CDR1 SQVTM, CDR2 ANQGSEA. The CDR3 bases are TGCAGCGTTCTGGGACAGGGGGCCAACGAGCAGTACTTC. The encoded protein is CSVLGQGANEQYF.

The V and J genes are TRBV27 and TRBJ2-7; D uncertain. Between the trimmed V and J ends, which lost 6 bases and 3 bases, there was a span of 18 bases. The CDR3 sequence is 15 residues long. Germline values: CDR1 MNHEY, CDR2 SMNVEV (reference sequence). The CDR3 DNA follows: TGTGCCAGCAGCCCTAAGCCCCATTTGAGCTACGAGCAGTACTTC. Protein: CASSPKPHLSYEQYF.

The J gene is TRBJ2-5, the V gene TRBV27; D is ambiguous. The CDR3 length is 14 residues. V lost 5 bases to trimming and J lost 0 bases, with 10 bases between them. Germline assignment: CDR1 MNHEY and CDR2 SMNVEV (reference sequence). CDR3 DNA: TGTGCCAGCAGTATATATAGCCACCAAGAGACCCAGTACTTC. This codes for CASSIYSHQETQYF.

The V gene is TRBV3-1 (or the pseudogene TRBV3-2), the J gene TRBJ2-3; 12 bases fit TRBD2. V lost 4 bases to trimming and J lost 3 bases; unmatched junction nucleotides: 14. The CDR3 covers 19 residues. Germline V gene lookup returns CDR1 LGHDT and CDR2 YNNKEL (reference sequence). This CDR3 is CASSLIGLAGTRGTDTQYF. CDR3 nucleotides: TGTGCCAGCAGCCTAATCGGACTAGCGGGAACGAGGGGTACAGATACGCAGTATTTT.

J is TRBJ2-5 and V is TRBV7-7; D is unresolved. Germline V gene lookup returns CDR1 SSHAT and CDR2 FNYEAQ (reference sequence). The CDR3 runs 13 residues. V gave up 5 bases and J gave up 5 bases, with 12 bases separating them. CDR3 sequence: CASSLPPGETQYF. CDR3 nucleotide sequence: TGTGCCAGCAGCCTCCCCCCCGGGGAGACCCAGTACTTC.

The V and J genes are TRBV30 and TRBJ1-4, with 9 positions matching TRBD1. J gave up 6 bases and V 1 base, and 9 bases lay outside the gene matches. The CDR3 is 16 residues long. In germline, CDR1 is GTSNPN, CDR2 SVGIG (reference sequence). The chain's CDR3 is CAWSEQGAPIDEKLFF. The CDR3 nucleotides read TGTGCCTGGAGTGAACAGGGGGCGCCGATTGATGAAAAACTGTTTTTT.

The CDR3 DNA follows: TGTGCCAGCAGACCCGGGACAGGGGGCTACACTGAAGCTTTCTTT. Encoded protein: CASRPGTGGYTEAFF. V gene TRBV6-5 combines with J gene TRBJ1-1, with 12 bases identical to TRBD1. The CDR3 sequence is 15 residues long. V shed 6 bases, J shed 3 bases, and the junction held 5 bases outside the gene matches. Germline CDR1 MNHEY, CDR2 SVGAGI.

The DNA for the CDR3 is TGTGCCAGCAGCGAAGGACAGGGGGCGGGAACTGAAGCTTTCTTT. Its protein product is CASSEGQGAGTEAFF. The genes are TRBV9 and TRBJ1-1; 11 bases are a match to TRBD1. Germline assignment: CDR1 SGDLS and CDR2 YYNGEE. This CDR3 comprises 15 residues. J was trimmed by 5 bases and V by 3 bases; bases with no gene match: 6.

The CDR3 nucleotides are TGTGCCAGCAGCCCGGGACAGTACCAAGAGACCCAGTACTTC. Amino acids: CASSPGQYQETQYF. This chain links TRBV7-9 with TRBJ2-5; 7 positions agree with TRBD1. The CDR3 runs to 14 residues. CDR1 and CDR2 from the germline V gene are SEHNR and FQNEAQ (reference sequence). J lost 0 bases, V lost 5 bases, and 3 bases had no gene match. The full variable domain, with the rest looked up from reference TRBV7-9 and TRBJ2-5, is DTGVSQNPRHKITKRGQNVTFRCDPISEHNRLYWYRQTLGQGPEFLTYFQNEAQLEKSRLLSDRFSAERPKGSFSTLEIQRTEQGDSAMYLCASSPGQYQETQYFGPGTRLLVL.

The V and J genes are TRBV2 and TRBJ1-1, with 8 positions matching TRBD1. The germline CDR1 and CDR2 sequences are SNHLY and FYNNEI. The CDR3 length is 15 residues. The V and J ends lost 3 bases and 6 bases, in that order; junction bases with no gene match: 9. The CDR3: CASSDEAGGSSEAFF. The DNA for the CDR3 is TGTGCCAGCAGTGATGAGGCAGGGGGCTCGTCTGAAGCTTTCTTT.

This chain links TRBV13 with TRBJ2-7; 10 bases agree with TRBD1. Germline V gene lookup returns CDR1 PRHDT and CDR2 FYEKMQ (reference sequence). V shed 3 bases and J 7 bases; nucleotides not matched to a gene: 6. This CDR3 has 14 residues. CDR3 amino acids: CASSFRQGAWEQYF. CDR3 bases: TGTGCCAGCAGCTTCAGACAGGGGGCATGGGAGCAGTACTTC.